The 25 T cell receptor beta chains reported below all come from one sample, sequenced in a study of T cell responses to AZD1222 COVID-19 vaccine. The data were produced by immunoSEQ multiplex PCR, yet TCRdb's version contains in-frame clones alone and is incomplete. The table shows under 60,000 clones, with 80% to 90% occurring only once. Sample: peripheral blood, taken on day 0 of AZD1222 vaccination. The receptor set was obtained from an adult in good health.

In its sample, this clone was seen once. The chain carries TRBV30 and TRBJ1-1; D is undetermined. Trimming stripped 1 base from V and 1 base from J, with 7 bases between. In germline, CDR1 is GTSNPN, CDR2 SVGIG (reference sequence). The CDR3 is 13 amino acids. CDR3 amino acids: CAWSEAWNTEAFF. As DNA, the CDR3 is TGTGCCTGGAGTGAAGCGTGGAACACTGAAGCTTTCTTT.

This chain uses TRBV6-5 with TRBJ1-2; 9 nucleotides line up with TRBD1. V lost 6 bases, J lost 8 bases, and 7 bases stayed unmatched. The CDR3 totals 13 residues. Germline CDR1 MNHEY, CDR2 SVGAGI. The CDR3 region has the DNA TGTGCCAGCAGCAACAGGGGGCGTGGGGGCTACACCTTC. It yields the protein CASSNRGRGGYTF.

The chain joins TRBV9 to TRBJ2-2, with 8 bases fitting TRBD2. Looked up from germline, CDR1 is SGDLS and CDR2 is YYNGEE. Trimming removed 5 bases from V and 0 bases from J; junction bases left unmatched: 3. The length of the CDR3 is 15 residues. The CDR3 DNA follows: TGTGCCAGCAGTTCGGGGGGGGCGAACACCGGGGAGCTGTTTTTT. Residues: CASSSGGANTGELFF.

This clone was counted a few times. This chain joins TRBV10-3 and TRBJ1-2; maybe TRBD1 (5 bases). V was pared by 5 bases and J by 4 bases, with 14 bases between. Germline assignment: CDR1 ENHRY and CDR2 SYGVKD. The CDR3 spans 14 residues. CDR3 loop: CAISSGTDIYGYTF. The CDR3, as DNA: TGTGCCATCAGTTCCGGGACGGATATCTATGGCTACACCTTC.

V is TRBV28 and J is TRBJ2-5; TRBD1 agrees at 8 bases. This CDR3 is 14 amino acids long. Germline CDR1 MDHEN, CDR2 SYDVKM. Trimming at V came to 5 bases and at J to 2 bases, leaving 4 bases not matched to a gene. The CDR3: CASSTRQGQETQYF. The DNA for the CDR3 is TGTGCCAGCAGTACCCGACAGGGGCAAGAGACCCAGTACTTC.

This chain joins TRBV6-1 and TRBJ2-2; 8 bases agree with TRBD2. The CDR3 has 14 amino acids. Trimming took 2 bases from V and 7 from J; bases not matched to a gene: 3. Germline V gene lookup returns CDR1 MNHNS and CDR2 SASEGT. CDR3 DNA: TGTGCCAGCAGTGAATGGCTAGCGGGCGGGGAGCTGTTTTTT. This sequence encodes CASSEWLAGGELFF.

The rearrangement uses TRBV10-2 and TRBJ1-2; D might be TRBD1 (6 bases). The ends were cut back, 2 bases at V and 1 base at J, with 8 bases in the middle. Looked up from germline, CDR1 is WSHSY and CDR2 is SAAADI. The CDR3 runs to 14 residues. The DNA of the CDR3 is TGCGCCAGCAGTGAGAAGGGGGTTAACTATGGCTACACCTTC. Amino acids: CASSEKGVNYGYTF.

Only one count was recorded for this clone. The V gene is TRBV28, the J gene TRBJ2-7; D could derive from TRBD1 or TRBD2 (5 bases each). CDR3 length: 18 residues. V lost 5 bases and J lost 6, with 29 bases in between. The germline V gene has CDR1 MDHEN and CDR2 SYDVKM. CDR3 DNA: TGTGCCAGCAGTCAAACCCCCCCGTTGACGGGACCAAGCCCCGAGCAGTACTTC. Encoded protein: CASSQTPPLTGPSPEQYF.

Only one count was recorded for this clone. This chain connects TRBV6-5 to TRBJ1-4; no reliable D call. This CDR3 spans 15 amino acids. In germline, CDR1 is MNHEY, CDR2 SVGAGI. Trimming left V 0 bases short and J 6 bases short, with 11 bases between. The CDR3 nucleotides are TGTGCCAGCAGTTACTCGCGAGCCACCGATGAAAAACTGTTTTTT. Translating it yields CASSYSRATDEKLFF.

The chain joins TRBV7-9 to TRBJ1-1, with a weak D call TRBD1 (5 bases). Trimming took 6 bases from V and 11 from J, leaving 13 bases between them. The germline CDR1 and CDR2 sequences are SEHNR and FQNEAQ (reference sequence). The CDR3 has 11 residues. The CDR3 spells CASSSGTRAFF. DNA for the CDR3: TGTGCCAGCAGTTCCGGGACGAGGGCTTTCTTT.

The chain couples TRBV19 to TRBJ1-4; D unclear. Germline V lookup: CDR1 LNHDA, CDR2 SQIVND (reference sequence). The germline V and J ends were trimmed by 3 bases and 3 bases, with 8 bases remaining between them. The length of the CDR3 is 14 residues. CDR3 sequence: CASSIGQSNEKLFF. CDR3 bases: TGTGCCAGTAGTATCGGGCAATCTAATGAAAAACTGTTTTTT.

The chain uses TRBV4-1 and TRBJ1-6; 7 bases line up with TRBD1. The CDR3 extends over 17 amino acids. The V gene end was trimmed by 0 bases and the J gene end by 6 bases; junction bases not matched to a gene: 8. From germline, CDR1 is MGHRA and CDR2 YSYEKL. The CDR3 here is CASSQDTTGLGNSPLHF. CDR3 nucleotides: TGCGCCAGCAGCCAAGATACGACAGGGTTAGGTAATTCACCCCTCCACTTT.

This rearrangement joins TRBV25-1 to TRBJ1-1; no clear D. The CDR3 has 11 residues. V was pared by 6 bases and J by 7 bases, with 9 bases between. Germline V gene sequence: CDR1 MGHDK, CDR2 SYGVNS. CDR3 residues: CASRRAGEAFF. CDR3 nucleotides: TGTGCCAGCAGGAGGGCAGGTGAAGCTTTCTTT.

This chain joins TRBV28 and TRBJ2-7; 10 bases match TRBD1. V shed 3 bases, J shed 3 bases, and the junction held 2 bases outside the gene matches. Germline assignment: CDR1 MDHEN and CDR2 SYDVKM. The CDR3 contains 14 residues. DNA for the CDR3: TGTGCCAGCAGTTTGGGGACAGGGGTCTACGAGCAGTACTTC. As protein: CASSLGTGVYEQYF.

In its sample, this clone was seen once. The chain joins TRBV3-1 (or the pseudogene TRBV3-2) to TRBJ1-6; a possible D gene is TRBD1 (5 bases). The V gene's germline CDR1 is LGHDT and CDR2 YNNKEL (reference sequence). Trimming cost V 0 bases and J 14 bases, with 11 bases left between them. The CDR3 length is 13 residues. For the CDR3, the DNA is TGTGCCAGCAGCCAAGATTCTGGGACGGCCCTCCACTTT. Amino acid sequence: CASSQDSGTALHF.

The chain couples TRBV19 to TRBJ1-6; the D is unclear. The CDR3 is 16 amino acids. Per germline, CDR1 LNHDA and CDR2 SQIVND (reference sequence). Trimming cost V 7 bases and J 3 bases, with 16 bases left between them. CDR3 region: CASKRPPANYNSPLHF. The DNA for the CDR3 is TGTGCCAGTAAAAGGCCCCCTGCCAACTATAATTCACCCCTCCACTTT.

The chain is built from TRBV6-5 and TRBJ1-1; D not resolved. Trimming left V 2 bases short and J 1 base short, with 8 bases between. The CDR3 covers 14 residues. Germline V gives CDR1 MNHEY, CDR2 SVGAGI. CDR3 in amino acids: CASSYADPNTEAFF. The CDR3, as DNA: TGTGCCAGCAGTTACGCGGACCCGAACACTGAAGCTTTCTTT.

This chain connects TRBV7-9 to TRBJ2-7; D not certain. This CDR3 has 12 amino acids. The V gene lost 0 bases and the J gene lost 6 bases, with 6 bases spanning the gap. The germline gives CDR1 SEHNR, CDR2 FQNEAQ (reference sequence). The chain's CDR3 is CASSLASREQYF. CDR3 nucleotide sequence: TGTGCCAGCAGCTTAGCTAGCCGCGAGCAGTACTTC.

This clone was observed a handful of times. The V and J genes are TRBV7-9 and TRBJ2-2; no reliable D call. This CDR3 contains 13 residues. Germline V gene sequence: CDR1 SEHNR, CDR2 FQNEAQ (reference sequence). The V gene lost 1 base and the J gene lost 8 bases, with 8 bases spanning the gap. The CDR3: CASSLVQTGELFF. CDR3 DNA: TGTGCCAGCAGCTTAGTCCAGACGGGGGAGCTGTTTTTT. Full variable domain (rest looked up from reference TRBV7-9 and TRBJ2-2): DTGVSQNPRHKITKRGQNVTFRCDPISEHNRLYWYRQTLGQGPEFLTYFQNEAQLEKSRLLSDRFSAERPKGSFSTLEIQRTEQGDSAMYLCASSLVQTGELFFGEGSRLTVL.

The chain uses TRBV3-1 (or the pseudogene TRBV3-2) and TRBJ1-3; D possibly corresponds to TRBD1 (5 bases). Trimming pared 4 bases from V and 0 bases from J, leaving 10 bases between. Germline-derived CDR1 and CDR2 are LGHDT and YNNKEL (reference sequence). The CDR3 has 15 amino acids. CDR3 bases: TGTGCCAGCAGCCCCTACAGGACCTCTGGAAACACCATATATTTT. It yields the protein CASSPYRTSGNTIYF.

V usage is TRBV11-2 and J usage is TRBJ2-4, with 13 bases that match TRBD2. The CDR3 is 17 amino acids. V lost 5 bases, J lost 3 bases, and 7 bases stayed unmatched. Germline CDR1 is SGHAT and CDR2 is FQNNGV. This CDR3 reads CASSPGLAGHHKNIQYF. For the CDR3, the DNA is TGTGCCAGCAGCCCGGGACTAGCGGGGCACCACAAAAACATTCAGTACTTC.

The rearrangement links TRBV7-2 to TRBJ2-7, with TRBD1 identical over 9 bases. The CDR3 is 14 amino acids. Germline V gene sequence: CDR1 SGHTA, CDR2 FQGNSA. V dropped 5 bases and J dropped 3; count of bases not matched to a gene: 5. The CDR3 protein is CASSTRTGDYEQYF. CDR3 in DNA: TGTGCCAGCAGCACCCGGACAGGGGACTACGAGCAGTACTTC.

The gene calls are TRBV9 and TRBJ2-2; 13 bases map to TRBD2. Trimming cost V 3 bases and J 7 bases; bases outside gene matches: 6. Germline CDR1 and CDR2: SGDLS and YYNGEE. CDR3 size: 16 residues. In nucleotides, the CDR3 is TGTGCCAGCAGCGCGGGACTAGCGGGGACGGGCGGGGAGCTGTTTTTT. Translation: CASSAGLAGTGGELFF.

The V call is TRBV10-1, the J call TRBJ2-2; TRBD1 matches 9 bases. Germline CDR1 reads WNHNN; CDR2 reads SYGVQD (reference sequence). This CDR3 spans 16 amino acids. J was trimmed by 0 bases and V by 6 bases; bases with no gene match: 5. The CDR3: CASSRDRVTNTGELFF. CDR3 DNA sequence: TGCGCCAGCAGCCGGGACAGGGTGACGAACACCGGGGAGCTGTTTTTT.

This chain connects TRBV19 to TRBJ2-5; 7 nucleotides align to TRBD1. Germline-derived CDR1 and CDR2 are LNHDA and SQIVND (reference sequence). The CDR3 covers 13 residues. With V trimmed by 4 bases and J by 3 bases, 2 bases remained unmatched. The CDR3, as DNA: TGTGCCAGTAGTAAAGGGGGCGAAGAGACCCAGTACTTC. Translation gives CASSKGGEETQYF.